This T cell receptor (beta chain) comes out of a study of cytomegalovirus exposure and HLA in healthy donors. Study information: An earlier analysis identified 95 million to 120 million unique TCR beta sequences in approximately 190 million T cells. From HLA-typed donors, an early data release held about 92 million unique TCRs.

The primer mix had 60 Vbeta and 13 Jbeta primers. The assay was immunoSEQ multiplex PCR, and TCRdb's table has in-frame clones only and misses some. The table includes approximately 120,000 clones, approximately 70% detected once. Germline loops: CDR1 LGHNT, CDR2 FRNRAP. The CDR3 runs to 16 residues. Trimming removed 6 bases from V and 5 bases from J, with 22 bases in between. Specimen: PBMCs. This clonotype was sampled from a man aged 35 to 55 in good health and CMV-seronegative. V and J are TRBV12-5 and TRBJ2-5, with no clear D. The CDR3 spells CASGTEALYYSETQYF. The CDR3 DNA reads TGTGCTAGTGGGACCGAGGCCCTCTATTATTCGGAGACCCAGTACTTC.